The 26 T cell receptor beta chains listed next were all sequenced from one sample in a study of breast tumors, draining lymph nodes, adjacent tissues. Each CDR3 protein is one row after TCRdb ran MiXCR on the multiplex PCR reads. The sample has around 230,000 distinct CDR3 sequences; around 35% are singletons. Axillary draining lymph nodes of breast cancer patients supplied the node samples. The specimen sequenced was axillary lymph node tissue. The origin of the receptors is a female donor with breast cancer. Some clones in this sample may be carry-over from other donors' samples.

In this sample, this clonotype turned up a few times. A much larger clone is a single base away; this may be a read error. V usage is TRBV11-1 and J usage is TRBJ2-7; D not certain. The J call may not be correct, given that the DNA end is closer to TRBJ2-1. Germline V gene data show CDR1 as SGHAT and CDR2 as FQDESV (reference sequence). This CDR3 has 12 residues. CDR3 nucleotide sequence: TGTGCCAGCAGCCCTAATGGGGATGCGCAGTTCTTC. Protein product: CASSPNGDAQFF.

There are many counts of this clonotype. The chain joins TRBV5-1 to TRBJ1-2; 8 bases fit TRBD1. The CDR3 length is 13 residues. The germline V gene has CDR1 SGHRS and CDR2 YFSETQ. V dropped 1 base and J dropped 7; count of bases not matched to a gene: 3. The CDR3 sequence is CASSLTGGGGYTF. The CDR3 coding sequence is TGCGCCAGCAGCTTGACAGGGGGGGGTGGCTACACCTTC.

At least ten counts were recorded for this clonotype. The genes are TRBV7-3 and TRBJ2-5, with 8 bases aligning to TRBD2. Trimming removed 1 base from V and 8 bases from J; junction bases left unmatched: 12. In germline, CDR1 is SGHTA, CDR2 FQGTGA. CDR3 length: 16 residues. In DNA form, the CDR3 reads TGTGCCAGCAGCTTAAAGGCGGGGGGTCCTCCCGAAACCCAGTACTTC. Translation gives CASSLKAGGPPETQYF.

This clonotype has at least ten counts. The genes are TRBV5-1 and TRBJ2-1; D possibly uses TRBD1 or TRBD2 (5 bases each). Germline loops: CDR1 SGHRS, CDR2 YFSETQ. The CDR3 runs 15 residues. Trimming took off 7 bases at V and 5 bases at J, with 19 bases between the two ends. CDR3 coding DNA: TGCGCCAGCTCACGAGGGAGTGGGGCCCACAATGAGCAGTTCTTC. Its translation is CASSRGSGAHNEQFF.

To note about this clonotype: A much larger clone lies one base from this, so it may be a read error. The conserved final phenylalanine or tryptophan is absent from the CDR3, which likely points to a read error. The rearrangement links TRBV9 to TRBJ2-1, with D possibly called TRBD1 or TRBD2 (5 bases each). The CDR3 runs 13 residues. V was cut by 0 bases and J by 9 bases, with 10 bases left in between. CDR1 is SGDLS, CDR2 YYNGEE, per germline. The CDR3 DNA reads as TGTGCCAGCAGCGTAGCTCTGGGGGTTGAGCAGTTCTCC. Its protein product is CASSVALGVEQFS.

The J gene is TRBJ1-3, the V gene TRBV2; D is uncertain. V dropped 6 bases and J dropped 4 bases, with 7 bases sitting between them. This CDR3 comprises 12 residues. Looked up from germline, CDR1 is SNHLY and CDR2 is FYNNEI. This CDR3 is CASRETGNTIYF. DNA for the CDR3: TGTGCCAGCAGGGAAACGGGAAACACCATATATTTT. Full variable domain (missing parts from reference TRBV2 and TRBJ1-3): EPEVTQTPSHQVTQMGQEVILRCVPISNHLYFYWYRQILGQKVEFLVSFYNNEISEKSEIFDDQFSVERPDGSNFTLKIRSTKLEDSAMYFCASRETGNTIYFGEGSWLTVV.

The genes are TRBV20-1 and TRBJ2-1; the D is unclear. Germline V gives CDR1 DFQATT, CDR2 SNEGSKA (reference sequence). The CDR3 contains 11 residues. The ends were cut back, 1 base at V and 6 bases at J, with 4 bases in the middle. CDR3 DNA: TGCAGTGCTAGAGTGGGCAATGAGCAGTTCTTC. Translating gives CSARVGNEQFF.

This sequence joins TRBV19 and TRBJ2-6, with D perhaps TRBD2 (6 bases). From germline, CDR1 is LNHDA and CDR2 SQIVND (reference sequence). V shed 7 bases and J shed 9 bases, with 13 bases lying between them. The CDR3 contains 13 residues. CDR3: CASKAGIGNVLTF. CDR3 DNA sequence: TGTGCCAGTAAGGCGGGAATCGGCAACGTCCTGACTTTC.

This clonotype was found many times. The V gene is TRBV2, the J gene TRBJ2-7; 9 bases map to TRBD2. Germline V gene lookup returns CDR1 SNHLY and CDR2 FYNNEI. The CDR3 runs to 18 residues. V was clipped by 4 bases and J by 0 bases; unmatched bases: 13. The CDR3 reads CASSVKGNLAGASYEQYF. In nucleotides, the CDR3 is TGTGCCAGCAGTGTAAAGGGAAACTTAGCGGGGGCCTCCTACGAGCAGTACTTC.

This sequence joins TRBV7-9 and TRBJ2-7, with D possibly TRBD2 on 5 matching bases. V gave up 0 bases and J gave up 5 bases, with 8 bases separating them. Germline V gives CDR1 SEHNR, CDR2 FQNEAQ (reference sequence). The CDR3 extends over 13 amino acids. CDR3 amino acids: CASSLAGANEQYF. In DNA form, the CDR3 reads TGTGCCAGCAGCTTAGCGGGAGCCAACGAGCAGTACTTC. Using reference TRBV7-9 and TRBJ2-7 for the parts outside the CDR3, the full variable domain is DTGVSQNPRHKITKRGQNVTFRCDPISEHNRLYWYRQTLGQGPEFLTYFQNEAQLEKSRLLSDRFSAERPKGSFSTLEIQRTEQGDSAMYLCASSLAGANEQYFGPGTRLTVT.

The chain joins TRBV7-9 to TRBJ1-2; TRBD1 agrees at 8 bases. Germline-derived CDR1 and CDR2 are SEHNR and FQNEAQ (reference sequence). Trimming at V came to 5 bases and at J to 13 bases, leaving 9 bases not matched to a gene. This CDR3 is built from 12 residues. CDR3 region: CASSRGTGGTTF. CDR3 nucleotides: TGTGCCAGCAGCCGGGGGACAGGCGGTACCACCTTC. The full variable domain, completed using reference TRBV7-9 and TRBJ1-2, is DTGVSQNPRHKITKRGQNVTFRCDPISEHNRLYWYRQTLGQGPEFLTYFQNEAQLEKSRLLSDRFSAERPKGSFSTLEIQRTEQGDSAMYLCASSRGTGGTTFGSGTRLTVV.

V gene TRBV5-4 combines with J gene TRBJ2-2; the D gene is possibly TRBD1 (6 bases). The CDR3 extends over 15 amino acids. V was pared by 0 bases and J by 6 bases, with 12 bases between. The germline V gene has CDR1 SGHNT and CDR2 YYREEE (reference sequence). In DNA form, the CDR3 reads TGTGCCAGCAGCTTGGGGGGGCCGTCCCCCGGGGAGCTGTTTTTT. It specifies CASSLGGPSPGELFF.

Worth noting for this clonotype: One junction end disagrees with the germline gene, perhaps due to a read error. V usage is TRBV6-5 and J usage is TRBJ2-5; D perhaps matches TRBD1 (5 bases). CDR1 and CDR2 (germline): MNHEY, SVGAGI. The CDR3 spans 14 residues. CDR3 sequence (DNA): TGTGCCAGCAGTCACTCGATCCAGGGTGAGACCCAGTACTTC. Protein product: CASSHSIQGETQYF.

This chain uses TRBV6-6 with TRBJ2-1; D is ambiguous. V was shortened by 0 bases and J by 11 bases, with 11 bases between the two germline ends. CDR1 MNHNY and CDR2 SVGAGI come from the germline V gene (reference sequence). This CDR3 is built from 13 residues. DNA for the CDR3: TGTGCCAGCAGTTACTCAGTCGGCGGACAGCAGTTCTTC. It codes for CASSYSVGGQQFF.

This clonotype occurred many times. The rearrangement uses TRBV20-1 and TRBJ1-5, with D hard to call. V shed 4 bases and J shed 0 bases, with 13 bases lying between them. CDR3 length: 15 amino acids. Germline lookup yields CDR1 DFQATT and CDR2 SNEGSKA (reference sequence). The CDR3 is CSATEFRHSNQPQHF. The CDR3 nucleotides read TGCAGTGCTACGGAATTTCGACATAGCAATCAGCCCCAGCATTTT.

This clonotype was seen once. One junction end disagrees with the germline gene, perhaps due to a read error. V is TRBV2 and J is TRBJ1-4; D gene ambiguous. This CDR3 is 8 amino acids long. Looked up from germline, CDR1 is SNHLY and CDR2 is FYNNEI. The CDR3 loop is CASSGKGF. The DNA for the CDR3 is TGTGCCAGCAGTGGAAAGGGTTTT. Complete variable domain (other parts from reference TRBV2 and TRBJ1-4): EPEVTQTPSHQVTQMGQEVILRCVPISNHLYFYWYRQILGQKVEFLVSFYNNEISEKSEIFDDQFSVERPDGSNFTLKIRSTKLEDSAMYFCASSGKGFGSGTQLSVL.

Of note for this clonotype: No conserved phenylalanine or tryptophan ends this CDR3, so it is likely a read error. No DNA is shown, since the ends of the CDR3 on it are uncertain; the CDR3 is the one TCRdb lists. The chain couples TRBV7-2 to TRBJ2-7; the tabulated D call, TRBD2, remains unverified against the DNA. Including both end residues, the CDR3 is 8 amino acids long. CDR1 is SGHTA, CDR2 FQGNSA, per germline. CDR3 protein: CASSLLAG.

This clonotype has a count of ten or more. V gene TRBV9 combines with J gene TRBJ1-5; D is uncertain. Germline CDR1 is SGDLS and CDR2 is YYNGEE. V was clipped by 4 bases and J by 2 bases, with 13 bases between them. This CDR3 spans 15 amino acids. The CDR3 DNA reads as TGTGCCAGCAGCCCCGGACTCGGTGGCAATCAGCCCCAGCATTTT. Its translation is CASSPGLGGNQPQHF.

As concerns this clonotype: A read error may account for a junction end that differs from germline. V is TRBV9 and J is TRBJ1-2, with D maybe TRBD1 (5 bases). Germline V gene data show CDR1 as SGDLS and CDR2 as YYNGEE. The length of the CDR3 is 15 residues. CDR3 nucleotide sequence: TGTGCCAGCAGCATTCGGCTGTTGGCCCAGGGAGGCTCCACCTTC. Amino acid sequence: CASSIRLLAQGGSTF.

This clonotype was observed many times. The chain employs TRBV20-1 and TRBJ1-2; D is ambiguous. The CDR3 totals 12 residues. Trimming shortened V by 6 bases and J by 0 bases, and 8 bases separated the two germline ends. Germline-derived CDR1 and CDR2 are DFQATT and SNEGSKA (reference sequence). CDR3 residues: CSAPDANYGYTF. CDR3 in DNA: TGCAGTGCCCCAGATGCTAACTATGGCTACACCTTC.

The chain has TRBV6-1 and TRBJ2-3, with 10 bases matching TRBD2. Germline loops: CDR1 MNHNS, CDR2 SASEGT. This CDR3 spans 16 amino acids. Trimming at V came to 7 bases and at J to 4 bases, leaving 11 bases not matched to a gene. CDR3 region: CASTLKLLAGADTQYF. The CDR3 nucleotides are TGTGCCAGCACCCTGAAGTTGCTAGCGGGAGCAGATACGCAGTATTTT.

In its sample, this clonotype was seen many times. The rearrangement uses TRBV20-1 and TRBJ1-2, with D maybe TRBD1 (6 bases). CDR3 length: 12 amino acids. Germline CDR1 DFQATT, CDR2 SNEGSKA (reference sequence). V was trimmed by 5 bases and J by 8 bases, leaving 15 bases between them. DNA for the CDR3: TGCAGTGCTCACAGGGCTGGAGGAGGCTACACCTTC. Protein product: CSAHRAGGGYTF.

This clonotype was counted ten times or more. This rearrangement joins TRBV24-1 to TRBJ2-1; D unclear. This CDR3 is built from 13 residues. Trimming pared 7 bases from V and 5 bases from J, leaving 11 bases between. Germline V gives CDR1 KGHDR, CDR2 SFDVKD. In nucleotides, the CDR3 is TGTGCCACCAGCAAAACCTGGAACAATGAGCAGTTCTTC. It translates to CATSKTWNNEQFF.

This clonotype was seen repeatedly, ten times or more. The chain has TRBV4-1 and TRBJ2-7; 7 bases line up with TRBD1. V lost 1 base to trimming and J lost 3 bases; unmatched junction nucleotides: 9. The germline gives CDR1 MGHRA, CDR2 YSYEKL. The CDR3 spans 16 residues. In DNA form, the CDR3 reads TGCGCCAGCAGCCAAGTGACAGGGTTAGGCTACTACGAGCAGTACTTC. The encoded protein is CASSQVTGLGYYEQYF.

The table lists this clonotype with a count of one. The genes are TRBV7-2 and TRBJ2-1, with 12 bases identical to TRBD2. Looked up from germline, CDR1 is SGHTA and CDR2 is FQGNSA. This CDR3 has 15 residues. Trimming cost V 3 bases and J 8 bases; bases outside gene matches: 5. Here the CDR3 DNA reads TGTGCCAGCAGCTTTACTAGCGGGAGGATTGATGAGCAGTTCTTC. Its protein product is CASSFTSGRIDEQFF.

This clonotype was found many times. The chain has TRBV12-3 or TRBV12-4 and TRBJ1-2; D may be TRBD1 (6 bases). Trimming took off 6 bases at V and 4 bases at J, with 15 bases between the two ends. The length of the CDR3 is 14 residues. The CDR3 loop reads CASRQQGISYGYTF. The CDR3 coding sequence is TGTGCCAGCAGACAACAGGGAATTTCCTATGGCTACACCTTC.